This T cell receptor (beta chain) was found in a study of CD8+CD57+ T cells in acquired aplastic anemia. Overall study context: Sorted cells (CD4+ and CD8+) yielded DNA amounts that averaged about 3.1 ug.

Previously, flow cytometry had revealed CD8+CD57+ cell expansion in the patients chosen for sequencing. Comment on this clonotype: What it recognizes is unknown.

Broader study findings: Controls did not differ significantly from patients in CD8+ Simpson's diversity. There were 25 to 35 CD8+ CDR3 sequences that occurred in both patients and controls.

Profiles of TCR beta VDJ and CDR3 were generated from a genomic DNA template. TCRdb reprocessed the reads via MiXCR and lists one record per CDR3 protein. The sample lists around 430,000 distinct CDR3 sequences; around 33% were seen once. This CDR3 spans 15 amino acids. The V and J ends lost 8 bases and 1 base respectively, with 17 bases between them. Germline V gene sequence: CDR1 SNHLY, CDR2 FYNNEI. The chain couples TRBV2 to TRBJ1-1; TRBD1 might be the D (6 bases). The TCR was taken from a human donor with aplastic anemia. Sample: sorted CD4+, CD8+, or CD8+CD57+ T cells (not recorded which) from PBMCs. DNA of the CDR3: TGTGCCAGCTCACTGGACAGACGAGAGAACACTGAAGCTTTCTTT. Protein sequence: CASSLDRRENTEAFF.